Reported below is one T cell receptor beta chain. Within the sample, other DNA sequences also encode this same CDR3. Only in-frame clones appear in the TCRdb table, and some are missing; sequencing was by immunoSEQ multiplex PCR. Of around 400,000 clones in the sample, around four fifths were seen once. The data are from a study of blood T cell repertoires in COVID-19. Turning to the study itself: Acute-phase and convalescent COVID-19 samples originated in the United States, Italy and Spain.

Those enrolled, adults aged roughly 18 to 100 years, came from some 25 US areas. Grouping used clinical history reported by participants in a survey and questionnaire. Symptom resolution, clearance, or two negative PCRs marked the recovered donors of Cohort 3. Deletions cut 2 bases from V and 6 bases from J, with 11 bases between. Germline V lookup: CDR1 KGHSH, CDR2 LQKENI. CDR3 length equals 14 residues. The sample comprised PBMCs or T cells enriched from blood (not recorded which). The rearrangement joins TRBV18 to TRBJ1-5; D is possibly TRBD1 (6 bases). The sequence derives from a woman between 45 and 65 years old who had recovered from COVID-19. The CDR3 region has the DNA TGTGCCAGCTCACCAAGCGGGGGCGGTCAGCCCCAGCATTTT. Its translation is CASSPSGGGQPQHF. The variable domain in full, completed from reference TRBV18 and TRBJ1-5, reads NAGVMQNPRHLVRRRGQEARLRCSPMKGHSHVYWYRQLPEEGLKFMVYLQKENIIDESGMPKERFSAEFPKEGPSILRIQQVVRGDSAAYFCASSPSGGGQPQHFGDGTRLSIL.